This entry describes one T cell receptor beta chain. The sample originates from a study of blood T cell repertoires in COVID-19. The overall study: Samples came from the United States, Italy and Spain, spanning acute and convalescent COVID-19. Nucleic acid was either cDNA or gDNA, and it came from T cells, B-cell-depleted T cells, or PBMCs.

Authors' data handling: Estimates of nucleated cell counts were drawn from the amplification of reference gene primers. This table comes from immunoSEQ multiplex PCR, and its TCRdb copy is limited to in-frame clones, with some not included. V and J calls and clone size are those listed in that table; D and trimming were worked out from the DNA. The sample comprises fewer than 130,000 clones, roughly four fifths of which are singletons, and about 15% rests with the top ten. The CDR3 covers 16 residues. The sequence was obtained from a woman aged 60-70 years with acute or convalescent COVID-19. The sequenced sample was peripheral blood. The chain has TRBV12-2 and TRBJ1-5; the table's D gene call, TRBD1, was not cross checked with the DNA. TRBV12-2 is a documented pseudogene. The CDR3 DNA is TGTGCAAGTCGCTTAGTGAGGGGGTGCGGCAATCAGCCCCAGCATTTT. Its translation is CASRLVRGCGNQPQHF.